Listed here are 21 T cell receptor beta chains from one sample, sequenced in a study of T cell responses to AZD1222 COVID-19 vaccine. Produced via immunoSEQ multiplex PCR; TCRdb's table is partial and in-frame only. The sample holds under 150,000 clones, 85% to 90% seen once. Sequences were derived from peripheral blood, sampled on day 0 of AZD1222 vaccination. The origin of the receptors is an adult in good health.

This chain connects TRBV2 to TRBJ1-5; D may be TRBD1 (5 bases). CDR3 length: 16 amino acids. Germline CDR1 and CDR2: SNHLY and FYNNEI. V lost 11 bases and J 4 bases, leaving 24 bases between the germline ends. The DNA of the CDR3 is TGTGCCTCTGGGGGGATTGGTGGGCTGGGGAATCAGCCCCAGCATTTT. It translates to CASGGIGGLGNQPQHF.

This clone was recorded once. J is TRBJ1-4 and V is TRBV5-1; 9 bases are a match to TRBD1. This CDR3 spans 14 amino acids. CDR1 is SGHRS and CDR2 is YFSETQ in the germline V gene. Trimming took 4 bases from V and 8 from J; bases not matched to a gene: 6. This CDR3 reads CASSGGQGGEKLFF. In nucleotides, the CDR3 is TGCGCCAGCAGCGGGGGACAGGGCGGGGAAAAACTGTTTTTT.

The chain recombines TRBV4-3 with TRBJ1-6, with D possibly being TRBD1 (5 bases). The CDR3 spans 13 residues. CDR1 LGHNA and CDR2 YSLEER come from the germline V gene. V lost 4 bases and J lost 7, with 8 bases in between. Written as DNA, the CDR3 is TGCGCCAGCAGCCGGGGGGGAAATTCACCCCTCCACTTT. Its protein is CASSRGGNSPLHF.

V usage is TRBV7-9 and J usage is TRBJ1-1; D possibly corresponds to TRBD1 (5 bases). V shed 5 bases and J shed 1 base, with 14 bases lying between them. Germline values: CDR1 SEHNR, CDR2 FQNEAQ (reference sequence). This CDR3 is 15 amino acids long. For the CDR3, the DNA is TGTGCCAGCAGCACCCGGGGGAGGGGGAACACTGAAGCTTTCTTT. Translated, it gives CASSTRGRGNTEAFF.

The V call is TRBV5-1, the J call TRBJ2-1; 9 positions match TRBD2. With V trimmed by 6 bases and J by 6 bases, 4 bases remained unmatched. Germline V gene data show CDR1 as SGHRS and CDR2 as YFSETQ. The CDR3 is 13 residues long. CDR3: CASTVAGVNEQFF. CDR3 in DNA: TGCGCCAGCACGGTAGCGGGAGTCAATGAGCAGTTCTTC.

The chain has TRBV28 and TRBJ2-7, with 11 bases fitting TRBD1. The CDR3 loop spans 15 amino acids. V lost 5 bases to trimming and J lost 6 bases; unmatched junction nucleotides: 9. Germline CDR1 and CDR2: MDHEN and SYDVKM. As DNA, the CDR3 is TGTGCCAGCAGTCCGCCCGGGACAGGGGGACTCGAGCAGTACTTC. Translated: CASSPPGTGGLEQYF.

This clone was seen at least ten times. In nucleotides, the CDR3 is TGTGCCAGCAGTGACTCGACAGTGGCCGGGGAGCTGTTTTTT. Translated: CASSDSTVAGELFF. The chain employs TRBV6-4 and TRBJ2-2, with D possibly being TRBD1 (5 bases). The germline V and J ends were trimmed by 0 bases and 6 bases, with 8 bases remaining between them. This CDR3 has 14 residues. Germline V gene data show CDR1 as MRHNA and CDR2 as SNTAGT.

The rearrangement links TRBV5-6 to TRBJ2-1; TRBD2 matches 7 bases. CDR3 size: 18 residues. V shed 4 bases and J 1 base; nucleotides not matched to a gene: 14. Germline V gene lookup returns CDR1 SGHDT and CDR2 YYEEEE. The CDR3 DNA reads TGTGCCAGCAGCCGCGGAGGTAGCGGGCTCCAGTCCTACAATGAGCAGTTCTTC. This translates into CASSRGGSGLQSYNEQFF.

The J gene is TRBJ1-5, the V gene TRBV20-1, with D perhaps matching TRBD1 (6 bases). The CDR3 runs to 14 residues. The germline V gene encodes CDR1 DFQATT and CDR2 SNEGSKA (reference sequence). The germline V and J ends were trimmed by 3 bases and 3 bases, with 12 bases remaining between them. CDR3 in amino acids: CSASRGQLNQPQHF. The CDR3 DNA reads as TGCAGTGCTAGTAGGGGACAACTCAATCAGCCCCAGCATTTT.

The chain uses TRBV7-9 and TRBJ1-2; D unclear. Germline values: CDR1 SEHNR, CDR2 FQNEAQ (reference sequence). This CDR3 has 13 residues. Trimming stripped 5 bases from V and 0 bases from J, with 7 bases between. This chain's CDR3 is CASSHQTNYGYTF. The CDR3 DNA reads as TGTGCCAGCAGCCACCAGACTAACTATGGCTACACCTTC.

The V and J genes are TRBV19 and TRBJ2-1; D remains ambiguous. This CDR3 contains 13 residues. V lost 4 bases, J lost 6 bases, and 10 bases lay in between. The germline CDR1 and CDR2 sequences are LNHDA and SQIVND (reference sequence). CDR3 residues: CASSSRAPNEQFF. CDR3 sequence (DNA): TGTGCCAGTAGTAGCCGGGCGCCCAATGAGCAGTTCTTC.

This chain connects TRBV4-2 to TRBJ1-2; TRBD1 matches at 8 bases. The CDR3 covers 15 residues. The V gene's germline CDR1 is LGHNA and CDR2 YNFKEQ. With 1 base clipped from V and 6 bases from J, the junction kept 7 bases outside the gene matches. This CDR3 is CASSQAAGGANGYTF. The DNA of the CDR3 is TGTGCCAGCAGCCAAGCCGCAGGGGGCGCGAATGGCTACACCTTC.

The chain combines TRBV19 with TRBJ1-6, with unresolved D. The V and J ends lost 7 bases and 6 bases respectively, with 16 bases between them. The CDR3 is 15 amino acids. Per the germline V gene, CDR1 is LNHDA and CDR2 is SQIVND (reference sequence). For the CDR3, the DNA is TGTGCCAGTAAGAGGGCGGGCCTTGGTAATTCACCCCTCCACTTT. Amino acids: CASKRAGLGNSPLHF.

This chain uses TRBV25-1 with TRBJ1-5; no reliable D call. The CDR3 is made up of 13 amino acids. Trimming pared 6 bases from V and 6 bases from J, leaving 12 bases between. The germline V gene encodes CDR1 MGHDK and CDR2 SYGVNS. For the CDR3, the DNA is TGTGCCAGCAGCTTGGGCCCAGGTCAGCCCCAGCATTTT. Protein sequence: CASSLGPGQPQHF.

The CDR3 protein is CASSQPSHTEAFF. CDR3 bases: TGCGCCAGCAGTCAACCTTCACACACTGAAGCTTTCTTT. V usage is TRBV23-1 and J usage is TRBJ1-1, with unresolved D. TRBV23-1 carries the ORF label, with uncertain function. The V and J ends lost 2 bases and 3 bases respectively, with 7 bases between them. CDR3 length equals 13 residues.

This sequence joins TRBV28 and TRBJ2-3; tentatively, D is TRBD2 (5 bases). The V end was cut by 6 bases, the J end by 3 bases, with 10 bases between. Germline V gives CDR1 MDHEN, CDR2 SYDVKM. The CDR3 extends over 13 amino acids. The CDR3 DNA reads TGTGCCAGCAGGGGGAGAGCTACAGATACGCAGTATTTT. Residues: CASRGRATDTQYF.

This rearrangement joins TRBV6-2 or TRBV6-3 to TRBJ1-3; no definite D call. Germline CDR1 is MNHEY and CDR2 is SVGEGT. V lost 1 base and J 0 bases, leaving 7 bases between the germline ends. There are 15 residues in the CDR3. The CDR3 protein is CASSYFRPSGNTIYF. CDR3 in DNA: TGTGCCAGCAGTTACTTCCGACCCTCTGGAAACACCATATATTTT.

With regard to this clone: Germline and junction disagree at one end, which may indicate a read error. The chain recombines TRBV7-3 with TRBJ1-1; D remains ambiguous. The CDR3 length is 13 residues. Germline lookup yields CDR1 SGHTA and CDR2 FQGTGA. This CDR3 reads CASSLTGNTEAFF. CDR3 nucleotides: TGTGCCAGCAGCCTAACCGGGAACACTGAAGCTTTCTTT.

The chain is built from TRBV30 and TRBJ2-5; D possibly corresponds to TRBD2 (6 bases). The CDR3 contains 12 residues. The germline V and J ends were trimmed by 3 bases and 9 bases, with 14 bases remaining between them. The germline V gene encodes CDR1 GTSNPN and CDR2 SVGIG (reference sequence). The CDR3 coding sequence is TGTGCCTGGAGCGGGGGACTCGGGGCCCAGTACTTC. It codes for CAWSGGLGAQYF.

The chain's CDR3 is CASSLGWTNTEAFF. The CDR3 DNA reads TGCGCCAGCAGCTTGGGGTGGACGAACACTGAAGCTTTCTTT. The genes are TRBV5-1 and TRBJ1-1; D uncertain. V was clipped by 0 bases and J by 1 base, with 7 bases between them. CDR3 length: 14 residues. Looked up from germline, CDR1 is SGHRS and CDR2 is YFSETQ.

This clone was observed a few times. The V gene is TRBV27, the J gene TRBJ1-5, with D possibly being TRBD1 (5 bases). Trimming left V 1 base short and J 3 bases short, with 13 bases between. The CDR3 runs to 16 residues. Germline V lookup: CDR1 MNHEY, CDR2 SMNVEV (reference sequence). The CDR3: CASSLYSRAINQPQHF. The CDR3 DNA reads as TGTGCCAGCAGTTTATATTCCAGGGCTATCAATCAGCCCCAGCATTTT.